This T cell receptor (beta chain) is from a study of tumor-infiltrating lymphocytes in primary liver carcinoma. CDR1 is SGHAT and CDR2 is FQNNGV in the germline V gene. The CDR3 consists of 14 residues. Of note for this clonotype: The junction does not match germline at one end; this may be a read error.

A primer in the constant region served to generate TCR beta cDNA from 500 ng of total RNA. Amplification in three nested multiplex PCR rounds with slightly modified ARM-PCR gave rise to TCR beta libraries. The first two PCR rounds, approximately 10 cycles each, used TRBV1-TRBV30 forward primers and a C-beta reverse primer. TCRdb independently ran MiXCR on the multiplex PCR reads; one entry per CDR3 protein. The sample records roughly 330,000 distinct CDR3 sequences, about 61% being singletons. RNA was extracted from whole blood without cell sorting, alongside germline DNA. Presurgery, 4 to 4.5 milliliters of peripheral blood were collected.

This clonotype was obtained from a man between 40 and 49 years old with primary liver carcinoma and hepatitis B virus infection. This chain links TRBV11-2 with TRBJ2-7; D uncertain. Sequencing was carried out using peripheral blood. In nucleotides, the CDR3 is TGTGCCATCAGCTTACGAAGCAGGATCTACGAGCAGTACTTC. It specifies CAISLRSRIYEQYF.